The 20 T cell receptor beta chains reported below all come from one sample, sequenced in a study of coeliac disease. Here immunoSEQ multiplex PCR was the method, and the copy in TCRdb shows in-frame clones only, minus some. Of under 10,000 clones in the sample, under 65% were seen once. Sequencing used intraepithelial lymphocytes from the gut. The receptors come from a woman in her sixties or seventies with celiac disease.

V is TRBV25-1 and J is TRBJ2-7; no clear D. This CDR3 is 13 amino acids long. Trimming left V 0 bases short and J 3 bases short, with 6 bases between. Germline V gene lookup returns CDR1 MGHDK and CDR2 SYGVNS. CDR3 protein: CASSEYANYEQYF. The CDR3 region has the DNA TGTGCCAGCAGTGAATATGCTAACTACGAGCAGTACTTC.

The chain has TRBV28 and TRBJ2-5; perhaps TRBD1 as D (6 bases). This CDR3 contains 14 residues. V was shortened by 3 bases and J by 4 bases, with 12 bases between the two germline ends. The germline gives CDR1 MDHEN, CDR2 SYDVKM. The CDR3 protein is CASSFWGRRETQYF. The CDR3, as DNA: TGTGCCAGCAGTTTCTGGGGGCGTCGAGAGACCCAGTACTTC.

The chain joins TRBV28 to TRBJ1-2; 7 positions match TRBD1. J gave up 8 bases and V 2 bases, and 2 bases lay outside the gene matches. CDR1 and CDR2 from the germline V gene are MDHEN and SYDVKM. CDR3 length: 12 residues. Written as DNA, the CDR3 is TGTGCCAGCAGTTTAAGGGGACAGGGCTACACCTTC. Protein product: CASSLRGQGYTF.

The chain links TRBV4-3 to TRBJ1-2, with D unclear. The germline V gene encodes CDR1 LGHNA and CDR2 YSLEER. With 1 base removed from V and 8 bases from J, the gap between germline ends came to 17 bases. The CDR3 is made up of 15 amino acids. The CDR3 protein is CASSQGAASGLGYTF. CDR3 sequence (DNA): TGCGCCAGCAGCCAAGGGGCAGCCTCGGGGTTGGGCTACACCTTC.

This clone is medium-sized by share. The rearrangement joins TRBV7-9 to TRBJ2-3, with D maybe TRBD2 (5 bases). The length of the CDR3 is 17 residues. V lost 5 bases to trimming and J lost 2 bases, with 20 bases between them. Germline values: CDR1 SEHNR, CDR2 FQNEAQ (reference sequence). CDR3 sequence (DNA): TGTGCCAGCAGCCCAGGATCTAGCCTACTCCTCACAGATACGCAGTATTTT. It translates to CASSPGSSLLLTDTQYF.

CDR3 residues: CASSEQGAVYNEQFF. The CDR3 coding sequence is TGTGCCAGCAGTGAACAGGGGGCTGTCTACAATGAGCAGTTCTTC. The gene calls are TRBV6-1 and TRBJ2-1, with 8 bases identical to TRBD1. The junction had 3 bases not matched to a gene; V was cut back by 2 bases and J by 3 bases. The CDR3 length is 15 residues. Germline V gene sequence: CDR1 MNHNS, CDR2 SASEGT.

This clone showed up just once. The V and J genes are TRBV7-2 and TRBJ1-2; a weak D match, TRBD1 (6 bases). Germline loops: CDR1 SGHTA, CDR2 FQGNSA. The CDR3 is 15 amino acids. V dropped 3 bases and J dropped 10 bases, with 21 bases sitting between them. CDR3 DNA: TGTGCCAGCAGCTTTGGACACAGGGCCCCATCGGACTACACCTTC. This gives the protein CASSFGHRAPSDYTF.

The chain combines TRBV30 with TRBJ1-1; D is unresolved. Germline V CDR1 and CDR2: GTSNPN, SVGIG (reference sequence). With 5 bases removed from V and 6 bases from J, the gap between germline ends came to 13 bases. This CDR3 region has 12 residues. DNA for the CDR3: TGTGCCTGGGCACGGGGAAGCCCTGAAGCTTTCTTT. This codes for CAWARGSPEAFF. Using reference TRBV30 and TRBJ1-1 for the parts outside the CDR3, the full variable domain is SQTIHQWPATLVQPVGSPLSLECTVEGTSNPNLYWYRQAAGRGLQLLFYSVGIGQISSEVPQNLSASRPQDRQFILSSKKLLLSDSGFYLCAWARGSPEAFFGQGTRLTVV.

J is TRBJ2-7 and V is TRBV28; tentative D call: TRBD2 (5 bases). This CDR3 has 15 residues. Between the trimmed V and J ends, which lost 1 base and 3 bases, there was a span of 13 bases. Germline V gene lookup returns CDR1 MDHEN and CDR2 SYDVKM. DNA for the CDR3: TGTGCCAGCAGTTTATTCTCTAGCATGGGCTACGAGCAGTACTTC. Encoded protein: CASSLFSSMGYEQYF. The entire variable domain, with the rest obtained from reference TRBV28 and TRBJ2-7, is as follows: DVKVTQSSRYLVKRTGEKVFLECVQDMDHENMFWYRQDPGLGLRLIYFSYDVKMKEKGDIPEGYSVSREKKERFSLILESASTNQTSMYLCASSLFSSMGYEQYFGPGTRLTVT.

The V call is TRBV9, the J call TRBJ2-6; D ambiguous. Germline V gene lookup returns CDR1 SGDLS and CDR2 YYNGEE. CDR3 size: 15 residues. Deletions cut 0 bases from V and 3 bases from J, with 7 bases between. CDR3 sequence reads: CASSVVSRGANVLTF. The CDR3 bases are TGTGCCAGCAGCGTAGTATCTCGTGGGGCCAACGTCCTGACTTTC.

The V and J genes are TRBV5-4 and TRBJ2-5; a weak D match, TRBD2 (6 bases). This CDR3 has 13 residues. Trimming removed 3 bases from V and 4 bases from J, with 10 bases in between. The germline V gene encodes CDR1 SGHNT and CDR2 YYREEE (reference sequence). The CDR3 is CASSSHSGETQYF. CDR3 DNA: TGTGCCAGCAGCTCCCATAGCGGAGAGACCCAGTACTTC. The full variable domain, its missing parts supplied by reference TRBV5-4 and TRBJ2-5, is ETGVTQSPTHLIKTRGQQVTLRCSSQSGHNTVSWYQQALGQGPQFIFQYYREEENGRGNFPPRFSGLQFPNYSSELNVNALELDDSALYLCASSSHSGETQYFGPGTRLLVL.

CDR3 coding DNA: TGTGCCAGCAGCGGGGGGACAGGGGGCGGTGAGCAGTTCTTC. It is translated as CASSGGTGGGEQFF. This chain links TRBV9 with TRBJ2-1; the match to TRBD1 covers 12 bases. The CDR3 spans 14 residues. Germline-derived CDR1 and CDR2 are SGDLS and YYNGEE. The V segment lost 3 bases and the J segment 9 bases; nucleotides outside the gene matches: 4.

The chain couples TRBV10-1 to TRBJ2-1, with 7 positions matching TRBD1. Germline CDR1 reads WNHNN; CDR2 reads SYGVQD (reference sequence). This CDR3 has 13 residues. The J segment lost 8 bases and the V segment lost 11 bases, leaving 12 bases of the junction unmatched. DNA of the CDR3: TGCGCCCGCCGACAGGGAGTGAGGGATGAGCAGTTCTTC. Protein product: CARRQGVRDEQFF.

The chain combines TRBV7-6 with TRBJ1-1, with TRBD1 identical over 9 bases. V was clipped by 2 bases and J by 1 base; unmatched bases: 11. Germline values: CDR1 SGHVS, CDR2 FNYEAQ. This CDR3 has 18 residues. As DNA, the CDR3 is TGTGCCAGCAGCTTAACCCTCCCCGGGACAGGGTGGAACACTGAAGCTTTCTTT. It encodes CASSLTLPGTGWNTEAFF. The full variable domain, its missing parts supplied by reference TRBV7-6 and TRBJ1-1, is GAGVSQSPRYKVTKRGQDVALRCDPISGHVSLYWYRQALGQGPEFLTYFNYEAQQDKSGLPNDRFSAERPEGSISTLTIQRTEQRDSAMYRCASSLTLPGTGWNTEAFFGQGTRLTVV.

The CDR3 DNA reads as TGTGCCAGCAGCCAAGAGGGCGGGGGGAACACCGGGGAGCTGTTTTTT. It specifies CASSQEGGGNTGELFF. The chain is built from TRBV7-8 and TRBJ2-2, with 7 bases that match TRBD2. This CDR3 has 16 residues. CDR1 SGHVS and CDR2 FQNEAQ come from the germline V gene. The J segment lost 1 base and the V segment lost 5 bases, leaving 7 bases of the junction unmatched.

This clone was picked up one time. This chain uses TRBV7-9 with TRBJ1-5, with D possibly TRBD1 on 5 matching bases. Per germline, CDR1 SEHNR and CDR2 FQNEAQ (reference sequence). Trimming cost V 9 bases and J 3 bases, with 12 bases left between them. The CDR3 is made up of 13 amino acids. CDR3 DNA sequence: TGTGCCAGACAAGGGGTGCACAATCAGCCCCAGCATTTT. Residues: CARQGVHNQPQHF.

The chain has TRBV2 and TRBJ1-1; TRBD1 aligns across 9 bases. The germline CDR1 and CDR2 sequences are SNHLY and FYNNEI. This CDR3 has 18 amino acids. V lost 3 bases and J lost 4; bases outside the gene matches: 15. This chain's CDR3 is CASSEVTGDRERGTEAFF. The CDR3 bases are TGTGCCAGCAGTGAGGTGACGGGGGACAGGGAACGGGGCACTGAAGCTTTCTTT. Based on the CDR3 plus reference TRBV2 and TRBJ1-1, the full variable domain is EPEVTQTPSHQVTQMGQEVILRCVPISNHLYFYWYRQILGQKVEFLVSFYNNEISEKSEIFDDQFSVERPDGSNFTLKIRSTKLEDSAMYFCASSEVTGDRERGTEAFFGQGTRLTVV.

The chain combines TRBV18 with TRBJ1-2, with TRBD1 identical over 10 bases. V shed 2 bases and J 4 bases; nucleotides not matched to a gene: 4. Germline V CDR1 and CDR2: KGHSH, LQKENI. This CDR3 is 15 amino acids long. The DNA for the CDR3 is TGTGCCAGCTCACCAGGACAGGGGGAATCCTATGGCTACACCTTC. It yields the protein CASSPGQGESYGYTF.

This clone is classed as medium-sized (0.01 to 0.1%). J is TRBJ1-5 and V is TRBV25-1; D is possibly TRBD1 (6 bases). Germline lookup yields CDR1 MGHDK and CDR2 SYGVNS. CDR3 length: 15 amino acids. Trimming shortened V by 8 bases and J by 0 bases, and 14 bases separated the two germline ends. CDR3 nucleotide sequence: TGTGCCAGCGGACACCTGGACAGTAGCAATCAGCCCCAGCATTTT. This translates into CASGHLDSSNQPQHF.

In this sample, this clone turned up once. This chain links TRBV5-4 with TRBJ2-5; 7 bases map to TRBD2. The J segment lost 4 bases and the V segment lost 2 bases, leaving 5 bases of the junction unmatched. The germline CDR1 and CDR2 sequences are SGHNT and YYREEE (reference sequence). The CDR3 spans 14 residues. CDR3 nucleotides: TGTGCCAGCAGCTTAGGAGCGGGGATAGAGACCCAGTACTTC. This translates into CASSLGAGIETQYF.